This T cell receptor (beta chain) was recovered during a study of human T cells and chemical hapten exposure. On the study more broadly: Alopecia universalis, totalis or areata was present in patients who were mostly female.

In the case of this clonotype: Its antigen is still unknown.

Regarding the study as a whole: Unchanged with DPC sensitization were TCRs above 1 in 1000 frequency.

The CDR3 is 13 residues long. Germline lookup yields CDR1 SNHLY and CDR2 FYNNEI. Trimming took 6 bases from V and 2 from J, leaving 10 bases between them. MiXCR, run by TCRdb on the RACE reads, gives a single entry per CDR3 protein. The sample has 180,000 or so distinct CDR3 sequences, just under 30% seen once; the top ten hold 2.9%. Stated time point: pre-sensitization, week 0. Treatment described: therapeutic diphenylcyclopropenone sensitization with weekly scalp DPC. The donor pool consisted of alopecia patients aged 18 to 70 years, considered suitable for DPC. This sample comprised whole blood, obtained in connection with sensitization to the hapten diphenylcyclopropenone (DPC). The V call is TRBV2, the J call TRBJ1-2; TRBD1 is a possible D gene (5 bases). The TCR sequence derives from a young woman with alopecia areata. Some clones in this sample may be carry-over from other donors' samples. This CDR3 is CASSREGNYGYTF. CDR3 nucleotide sequence: TGTGCCAGCAGCAGGGAAGGGAACTATGGCTACACCTTC.